This T cell receptor (beta chain) is drawn from a study of cytomegalovirus exposure and HLA in healthy donors. Overall study results and limits: Immune exposure information comprised only CMV serostatus. It was likely that a cluster of highly shared sequence variants was a sequencing artifact. By HLA locus, TCR association rates varied in a later analysis, with DRB1 showing the most and HLA-C the fewest. Listed as cytomegalovirus-associated were roughly 180 TCR beta chains.

PCR employed 60 Vbeta and 13 Jbeta primers. Assay used: immunoSEQ multiplex PCR; TCRdb lists only in-frame clones, some missing. This sample has about 160,000 clones, with roughly 78% found just once. Worth noting for this clone: What it binds is not known.

The CDR3 spans 17 residues. V lost 0 bases, J lost 3 bases, and 18 bases lay in between. The germline V gene encodes CDR1 SGHAT and CDR2 FQNNGV. Sequenced material: PBMCs. This clonotype originated in a man aged 35-49 years in good health and CMV-seronegative. This chain uses TRBV11-2 with TRBJ2-7; D perhaps matches TRBD2 (5 bases). CDR3 sequence: CASSLESSSSFFYEQYF. In nucleotides, the CDR3 is TGTGCCAGCAGCTTAGAATCTTCATCTAGCTTTTTCTACGAGCAGTACTTC. The entire variable domain, with the rest obtained from reference TRBV11-2 and TRBJ2-7, is as follows: EAGVAQSPRYKIIEKRQSVAFWCNPISGHATLYWYQQILGQGPKLLIQFQNNGVVDDSQLPKDRFSAERLKGVDSTLKIQPAKLEDSAVYLCASSLESSSSFFYEQYFGPGTRLTVT.